The following is a T cell receptor beta chain sequence with its context. Its antigen is unknown. This sample is drawn from a study of glioma-infiltrating T cells. Study-wide context: About 1 million peripheral T cells were targeted at 4.5- to 10-fold coverage. Whole-study findings and limits: Gliomas, especially low-grade, showed above-expected tissue-blood divergence; non-neoplastic patients showed below.

Trimming removed 5 bases at V and 1 base at J, with 11 bases between. Per the germline V gene, CDR1 is MDHEN and CDR2 is SYDVKM. This CDR3 has 14 amino acids. Amplification of TCR alpha and beta CDR3 regions from RNA used iRepertoire nested multiplex PCR. Tissue mRNA or PBMC total RNA, about 90-450 ng, went into one-step reverse transcription and amplification. TCRdb processed the multiplex PCR reads anew with MiXCR; each CDR3 protein has one entry. The table has 300,000 to 450,000 distinct CDR3 sequences, 41% seen once. This sequence originates from a human donor with low-grade glioma or glioblastoma, undergoing nonglioma brain surgery, or in good health (not recorded which). V and J are TRBV28 and TRBJ1-1; D is unclear. The sample taken for sequencing was glioma tissue, nonneoplastic brain tissue, or PBMCs (not recorded which). CDR3 amino acids: CASSTPSSNTEAFF. The CDR3 DNA reads TGTGCCAGCAGTACCCCCTCGTCGAACACTGAAGCTTTCTTT.